The T cell receptor beta chain described here comes from a study of T cell repertoires in cytomegalovirus infection. Looking at the study overall: Selected CMV epitopes included recently identified HLA-C-restricted ones as well as well-studied HLA-B-restricted ones. A matching HLA type, together with CMV infection, was signaled by public TCR beta signatures. Findings and limits, study-wide: There were carriers of CMV plus the relevant HLA, and cumulative public TCR beta family frequency identified them.

From the reads, TCRdb called clonotypes with MiXCR, one entry per CDR3 protein. The table lists hundreds of thousands of distinct CDR3 sequences, about 33% of them singletons. Looked up from germline, CDR1 is LGHNT and CDR2 is FRNRAP. Trimming cost V 1 base and J 2 bases; bases outside gene matches: 4. The CDR3 is 18 residues long. Many counts were recorded for this clonotype. The antigen remains unidentified. The chain combines TRBV12-5 with TRBJ2-1; 14 bases align to TRBD2. This sample comprised cultured PBMCs, obtained from culture after CMV antigen stimulation. This TCR was sampled from a human donor in good health (CMV status not recorded). Some clones in this sample may be carry-over from other donors' samples. This CDR3 is CASGLGTSGRFPYNEQFF. In DNA form, the CDR3 reads TGTGCTAGTGGTTTGGGGACTAGCGGGAGGTTTCCCTACAATGAGCAGTTCTTC.